This entry lists 22 T cell receptor beta chains sequenced from one sample in a study of T cells after yellow fever vaccination (dated by TCRdb to between 2018 and 2021). Preparation of the library involved 5' RACE. Instrument used: Illumina HiSeq 2500. Through fastp at Q25 and MiXCR, TCRdb rebuilt clones from the public reads, retaining in-frame beta chains. Every entry covers one CDR3 protein and lists the most common genes and DNA from its rows. The sample records some 600,000 distinct CDR3 sequences, approximately 13% of which are singletons. The ten largest clones add up to about 15% of the sample. Interpreted using the paper, the treatment or condition label stands for: live attenuated yellow fever vaccine strain. This specimen was PBMCs, taken on the day of the yellow fever booster vaccination. The receptors shown here come from a man aged 25 to 40 who received the YFV17D yellow fever vaccine.

A few counts support this clonotype. The J gene is TRBJ2-2, the V gene TRBV20-1; D may match TRBD1 or TRBD2 (5 bases each). With 3 bases removed from V and 6 bases from J, the gap between germline ends came to 11 bases. CDR3 size: 13 residues. Looked up from germline, CDR1 is DFQATT and CDR2 is SNEGSKA (reference sequence). In DNA, the CDR3 is TGCAGTGCTAGTGGGGGAGCCCCCGGGGAGCTGTTTTTT. Translated, it gives CSASGGAPGELFF.

This clonotype was observed a handful of times. The chain couples TRBV7-2 to TRBJ2-1; TRBD2 agrees at 13 bases. Per germline, CDR1 SGHTA and CDR2 FQGNSA. Unmatched junction bases numbered 3, after V lost 1 base and J lost 6 bases. This CDR3 has 16 residues. CDR3 nucleotides: TGTGCCAGCAGCTTAGGTGGGACTAGCGGGGTCAATGAGCAGTTCTTC. This sequence encodes CASSLGGTSGVNEQFF.

The rearrangement links TRBV19 to TRBJ1-4; tentatively, D is TRBD1 (6 bases). The length of the CDR3 is 15 residues. Trimming stripped 3 bases from V and 8 bases from J, with 16 bases between. Germline V gene sequence: CDR1 LNHDA, CDR2 SQIVND (reference sequence). The CDR3 bases are TGTGCCAGTAGTATCTCCGGAGCCGGGGGCGAAAAACTGTTTTTT. Its protein product is CASSISGAGGEKLFF.

The J gene is TRBJ1-6, the V gene TRBV7-9; D call uncertain. The CDR3 spans 14 residues. Trimming removed 4 bases from V and 5 bases from J, with 9 bases in between. Germline-derived CDR1 and CDR2 are SEHNR and FQNEAQ (reference sequence). As DNA, the CDR3 is TGTGCCAGCAGCTGGAGGACGGATAATTCACCCCTCCACTTT. Residues: CASSWRTDNSPLHF.

This clonotype was found a few times. This rearrangement joins TRBV4-3 to TRBJ2-7, with 8 bases identical to TRBD2. In germline, CDR1 is LGHNA, CDR2 YSLEER. The CDR3 has 14 amino acids. V lost 4 bases and J lost 6; bases outside the gene matches: 8. For the CDR3, the DNA is TGCGCCAGCAGCCCCTCGCGGGGGGCTGGCGAGCAGTACTTC. Its translation is CASSPSRGAGEQYF.

The chain uses TRBV12-3 or TRBV12-4 and TRBJ2-7, with 8 bases identical to TRBD2. Trimming removed 0 bases from V and 6 bases from J; junction bases left unmatched: 4. This CDR3 has 14 residues. The CDR3 loop is CASSLASGNAEQYF. The CDR3 region has the DNA TGTGCCAGCAGTTTAGCTAGCGGGAATGCCGAGCAGTACTTC.

CDR3 residues: CASSLHAGLAGTADTGELFF. The CDR3 DNA reads as TGTGCCAGCAGCTTACACGCCGGGCTAGCGGGAACCGCGGACACCGGGGAGCTGTTTTTT. This chain joins TRBV11-2 and TRBJ2-2; 9 positions agree with TRBD2. Germline V gives CDR1 SGHAT, CDR2 FQNNGV. Trimming at V came to 2 bases and at J to 3 bases, leaving 16 bases not matched to a gene. The CDR3 has 20 amino acids.

The chain employs TRBV5-1 and TRBJ2-1; 8 bases line up with TRBD1. With 0 bases clipped from V and 8 bases from J, the junction kept 7 bases outside the gene matches. The CDR3 has 15 residues. CDR1 SGHRS and CDR2 YFSETQ come from the germline V gene. Written as DNA, the CDR3 is TGCGCCAGCAGCTTGGGACAGGGGAACGGGGATGAGCAGTTCTTC. Translated: CASSLGQGNGDEQFF.

There are many counts of this clonotype. The chain uses TRBV20-1 and TRBJ2-1, with 10 positions matching TRBD2. This CDR3 region has 14 residues. The J segment lost 9 bases and the V segment lost 1 base, leaving 6 bases of the junction unmatched. Germline CDR1 reads DFQATT; CDR2 reads SNEGSKA (reference sequence). CDR3 nucleotides: TGCAGTGCTAGAGGTCTAGCGGGAGAGATTGAGCAGTTCTTC. Translated, it gives CSARGLAGEIEQFF.

The chain links TRBV5-1 to TRBJ2-7; a weak D match, TRBD2 (5 bases). Trimming removed 5 bases from V and 4 bases from J, with 13 bases in between. Looked up from germline, CDR1 is SGHRS and CDR2 is YFSETQ. The CDR3 has 13 amino acids. In DNA form, the CDR3 reads TGCGCCAGCAGACGCGACTATCTTTACGAGCAGTACTTC. It translates to CASRRDYLYEQYF.

Comment on this clonotype: The junction and the germline gene differ at one end; a read error may be behind it. The chain joins TRBV7-7 to TRBJ2-2, with TRBD2 matching 7 bases. In germline, CDR1 is SSHAT, CDR2 FNYEAQ (reference sequence). The CDR3 spans 15 residues. The CDR3 nucleotides are TGTGCTAGCAGCCGCGGACTAGGCAACACCGGGGAGCTGTTTTTT. Residues: CASSRGLGNTGELFF.

The chain employs TRBV6-5 and TRBJ2-3; 8 positions match TRBD2. CDR3 length equals 13 residues. CDR1 and CDR2 from the germline V gene are MNHEY and SVGAGI. The trim removed 10 bases at V and 1 base at J, leaving 4 bases unmatched. CDR3 coding DNA: TGTGCCACCGAGACTAGCGGCACAGATACGCAGTATTTT. Amino acids: CATETSGTDTQYF.

The V call is TRBV28, the J call TRBJ2-7, with D unresolved. Trimming stripped 7 bases from V and 3 bases from J, with 13 bases between. CDR1 MDHEN and CDR2 SYDVKM come from the germline V gene. CDR3 length equals 13 residues. CDR3 DNA: TGTGCCAGCATGGGAATGACTGTCTACGAGCAGTACTTC. It encodes CASMGMTVYEQYF.

This clonotype has only one observation. The chain recombines TRBV4-3 with TRBJ2-3, with D maybe TRBD2 (7 bases). The length of the CDR3 is 17 residues. The germline V gene encodes CDR1 LGHNA and CDR2 YSLEER. V lost 4 bases and J lost 4, with 21 bases in between. The CDR3 loop is CASSPWGGRRVPDTQYF. Here the CDR3 DNA reads TGCGCCAGCAGCCCATGGGGGGGGCGCAGAGTTCCAGATACGCAGTATTTT.

The chain carries TRBV20-1 and TRBJ2-5, with 7 positions matching TRBD2. The trim removed 3 bases at V and 5 bases at J, leaving 3 bases unmatched. The germline V gene encodes CDR1 DFQATT and CDR2 SNEGSKA (reference sequence). The CDR3 is 12 amino acids. CDR3 DNA sequence: TGCAGTGCTAGGACTAGCCATGAGACCCAGTACTTC. It specifies CSARTSHETQYF.

The chain employs TRBV6-1 and TRBJ2-5; perhaps D is TRBD1 or TRBD2 (5 bases each). The ends were cut back, 8 bases at V and 1 base at J, with 17 bases in the middle. Germline CDR1 reads MNHNS; CDR2 reads SASEGT. The CDR3 spans 15 residues. CDR3 in DNA: TGTGCCAGCTTGAGTTTTGGGGGACCCCAAGAGACCCAGTACTTC. The encoded protein is CASLSFGGPQETQYF.

This clonotype was counted many times. The chain combines TRBV19 with TRBJ1-5; D unclear. Deletions cut 0 bases from V and 7 bases from J, with 10 bases between. Germline CDR1 is LNHDA and CDR2 is SQIVND (reference sequence). The CDR3 has 14 amino acids. The chain's CDR3 is CASSIERGGQPQHF. The CDR3 DNA sequence: TGTGCCAGTAGTATAGAAAGAGGTGGACAGCCCCAGCATTTT.

This clonotype was recorded a few times. The genes are TRBV7-2 and TRBJ2-5; D is possibly TRBD2 (6 bases). This CDR3 spans 14 amino acids. The germline V gene has CDR1 SGHTA and CDR2 FQGNSA. With 5 bases removed from V and 5 bases from J, the gap between germline ends came to 15 bases. CDR3 sequence: CASSRAGGSETQYF. CDR3 DNA sequence: TGTGCCAGCAGCCGGGCAGGAGGGAGTGAGACCCAGTACTTC.

This clonotype has only a few counts. The J gene is TRBJ2-4, the V gene TRBV27, with D tentatively TRBD2 (6 bases). V was cut by 10 bases and J by 3 bases, with 13 bases left in between. CDR1 and CDR2 (germline): MNHEY, SMNVEV (reference sequence). The CDR3 loop spans 13 amino acids. CDR3 sequence reads: CATRGGYKNIQYF. The CDR3 DNA sequence: TGTGCCACCAGAGGAGGGTACAAAAACATTCAGTACTTC.

This clonotype was counted between two and nine times. The V gene is TRBV6-2 or TRBV6-3, the J gene TRBJ1-1, with D possibly being TRBD1 (5 bases). V lost 2 bases, J lost 0 bases, and 13 bases lay in between. Germline values: CDR1 MNHEY, CDR2 SVGEGT. CDR3 length: 16 amino acids. DNA of the CDR3: TGTGCCAGCAGTTACCCTTCCGGGGGAGTGAACACTGAAGCTTTCTTT. Translating it yields CASSYPSGGVNTEAFF.

The CDR3 DNA sequence: TGTGCCAGCAGACCCGGGACAGCCAGTGAGCAGTTCTTC. It specifies CASRPGTASEQFF. The V call is TRBV12-3 or TRBV12-4, the J call TRBJ2-1; 7 bases line up with TRBD1. V shed 6 bases and J 9 bases; nucleotides not matched to a gene: 8. The CDR3 length is 13 residues.

In its sample, this clonotype was seen a few times. The V gene is TRBV19, the J gene TRBJ2-1; D possibly matches TRBD1 or TRBD2 (6 bases each). CDR1 and CDR2 from the germline V gene are LNHDA and SQIVND (reference sequence). The germline V and J ends were trimmed by 6 bases and 4 bases, with 13 bases remaining between them. This CDR3 region has 14 residues. CDR3 region: CASREGQEYNEQFF. Written as DNA, the CDR3 is TGTGCCAGTAGGGAGGGACAAGAATACAATGAGCAGTTCTTC. The full variable domain, rest sourced from reference TRBV19 and TRBJ2-1, is DGGITQSPKYLFRKEGQNVTLSCEQNLNHDAMYWYRQDPGQGLRLIYYSQIVNDFQKGDIAEGYSVSREKKESFPLTVTSAQKNPTAFYLCASREGQEYNEQFFGPGTRLTVL.